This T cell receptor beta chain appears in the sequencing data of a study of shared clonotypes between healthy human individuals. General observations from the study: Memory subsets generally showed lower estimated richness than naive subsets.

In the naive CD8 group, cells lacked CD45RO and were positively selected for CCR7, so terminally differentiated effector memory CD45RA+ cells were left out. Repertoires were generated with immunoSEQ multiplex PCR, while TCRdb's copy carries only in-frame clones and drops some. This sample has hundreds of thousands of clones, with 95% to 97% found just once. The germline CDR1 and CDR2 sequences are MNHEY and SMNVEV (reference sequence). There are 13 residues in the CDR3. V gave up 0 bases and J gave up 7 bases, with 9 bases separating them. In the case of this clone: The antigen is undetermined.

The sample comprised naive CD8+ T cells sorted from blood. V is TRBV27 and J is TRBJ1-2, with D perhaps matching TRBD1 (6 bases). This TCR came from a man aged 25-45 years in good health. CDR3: CASSLSRGLGYTF. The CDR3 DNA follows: TGTGCCAGCAGTTTATCCAGGGGCCTTGGCTACACCTTC.